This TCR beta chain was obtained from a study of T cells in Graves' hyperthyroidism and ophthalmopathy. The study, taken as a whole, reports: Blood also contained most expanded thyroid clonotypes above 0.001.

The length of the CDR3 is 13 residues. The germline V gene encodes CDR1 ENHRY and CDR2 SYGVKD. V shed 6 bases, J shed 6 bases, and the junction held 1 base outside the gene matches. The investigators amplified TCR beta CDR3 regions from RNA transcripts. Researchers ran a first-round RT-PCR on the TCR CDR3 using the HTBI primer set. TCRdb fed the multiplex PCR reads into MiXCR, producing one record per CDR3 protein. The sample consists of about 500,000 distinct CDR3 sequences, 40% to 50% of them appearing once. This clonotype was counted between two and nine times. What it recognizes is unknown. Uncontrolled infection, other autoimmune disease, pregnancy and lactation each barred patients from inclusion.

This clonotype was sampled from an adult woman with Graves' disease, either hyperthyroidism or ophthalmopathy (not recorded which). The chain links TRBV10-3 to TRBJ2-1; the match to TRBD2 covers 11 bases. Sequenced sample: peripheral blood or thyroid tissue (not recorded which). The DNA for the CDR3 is TGTGCCATCAGCCTAGCGGGAGGCAATGAGCAGTTCTTC. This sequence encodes CAISLAGGNEQFF.